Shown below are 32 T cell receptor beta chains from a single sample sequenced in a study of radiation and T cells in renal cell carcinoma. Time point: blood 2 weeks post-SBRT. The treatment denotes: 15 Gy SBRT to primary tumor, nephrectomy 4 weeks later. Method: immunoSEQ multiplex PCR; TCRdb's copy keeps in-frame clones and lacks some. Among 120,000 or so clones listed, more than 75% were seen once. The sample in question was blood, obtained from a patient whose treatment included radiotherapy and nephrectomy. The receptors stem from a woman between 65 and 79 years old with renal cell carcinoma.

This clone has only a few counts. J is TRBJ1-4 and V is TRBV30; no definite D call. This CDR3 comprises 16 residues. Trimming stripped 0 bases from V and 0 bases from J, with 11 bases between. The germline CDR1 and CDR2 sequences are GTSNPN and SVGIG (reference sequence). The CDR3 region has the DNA TGTGCCTGGAGTGTAACGCGGAGTGCAACTAATGAAAAACTGTTTTTT. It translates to CAWSVTRSATNEKLFF. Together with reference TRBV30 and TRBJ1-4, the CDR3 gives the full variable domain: SQTIHQWPATLVQPVGSPLSLECTVEGTSNPNLYWYRQAAGRGLQLLFYSVGIGQISSEVPQNLSASRPQDRQFILSSKKLLLSDSGFYLCAWSVTRSATNEKLFFGSGTQLSVL.

This CDR3 reads CASGRDSSYNEQFF. In DNA, the CDR3 is TGTGCCAGCGGGCGGGACAGCTCCTACAATGAGCAGTTCTTC. The V call is TRBV7-3, the J call TRBJ2-1; D might be TRBD1 (7 bases). Germline lookup yields CDR1 SGHTA and CDR2 FQGTGA. The CDR3 contains 14 residues. V lost 8 bases to trimming and J lost 0 bases, with 11 bases between them.

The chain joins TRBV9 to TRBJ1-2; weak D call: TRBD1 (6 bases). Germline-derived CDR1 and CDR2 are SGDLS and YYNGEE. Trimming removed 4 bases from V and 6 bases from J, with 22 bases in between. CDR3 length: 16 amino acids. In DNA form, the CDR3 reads TGTGCCAGCAGCCCTCGGGTCGCAGGGGAGAATGATGGCTACACCTTC. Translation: CASSPRVAGENDGYTF.

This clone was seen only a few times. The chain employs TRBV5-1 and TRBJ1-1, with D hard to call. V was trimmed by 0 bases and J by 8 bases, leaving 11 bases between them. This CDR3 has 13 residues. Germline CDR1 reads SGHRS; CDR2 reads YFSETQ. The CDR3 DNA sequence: TGCGCCAGCAGCTTGGAGGGATTGGGCGAAGCTTTCTTT. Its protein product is CASSLEGLGEAFF.

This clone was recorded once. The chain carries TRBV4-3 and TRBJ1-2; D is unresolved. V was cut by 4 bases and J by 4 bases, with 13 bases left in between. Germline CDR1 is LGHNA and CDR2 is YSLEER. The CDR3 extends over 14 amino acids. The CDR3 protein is CASSPDLLGYGYTF. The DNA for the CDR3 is TGCGCCAGCAGCCCGGACCTTCTGGGCTATGGCTACACCTTC.

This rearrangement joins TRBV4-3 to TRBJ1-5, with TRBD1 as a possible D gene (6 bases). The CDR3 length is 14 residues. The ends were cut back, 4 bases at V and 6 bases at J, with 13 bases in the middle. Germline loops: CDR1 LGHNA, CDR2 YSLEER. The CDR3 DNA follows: TGCGCCAGCAGCCTCGAACGGGGGCTTCAGCCCCAGCATTTT. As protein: CASSLERGLQPQHF.

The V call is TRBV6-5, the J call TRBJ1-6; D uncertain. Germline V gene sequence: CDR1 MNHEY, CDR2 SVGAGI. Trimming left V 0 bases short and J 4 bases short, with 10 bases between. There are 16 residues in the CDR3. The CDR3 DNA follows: TGTGCCAGCAGTTACTCGAGGACTACTTATAATTCACCCCTCCACTTT. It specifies CASSYSRTTYNSPLHF.

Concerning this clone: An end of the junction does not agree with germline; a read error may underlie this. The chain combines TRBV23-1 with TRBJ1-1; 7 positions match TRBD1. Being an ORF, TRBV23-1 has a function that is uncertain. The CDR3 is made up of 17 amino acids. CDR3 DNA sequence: TGCGCCGGCAGTCAAAACCGGACAGGACAAGGGAACACTGAAGCTTTCTTT. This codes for CAGSQNRTGQGNTEAFF.

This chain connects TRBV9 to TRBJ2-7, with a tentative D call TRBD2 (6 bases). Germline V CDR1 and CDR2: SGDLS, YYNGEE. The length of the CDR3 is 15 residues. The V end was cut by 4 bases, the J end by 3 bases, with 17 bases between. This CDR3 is CASSRRSGLVYEQYF. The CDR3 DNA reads TGTGCCAGCAGCCGACGCTCGGGACTGGTCTACGAGCAGTACTTC.

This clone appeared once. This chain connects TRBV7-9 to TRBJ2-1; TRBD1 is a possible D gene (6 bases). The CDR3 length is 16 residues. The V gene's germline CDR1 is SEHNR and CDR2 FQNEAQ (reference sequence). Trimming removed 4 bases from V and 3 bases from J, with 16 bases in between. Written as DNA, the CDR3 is TGTGCCAGCAGCTACCGACAGGCCACCGGCTACAATGAGCAGTTCTTC. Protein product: CASSYRQATGYNEQFF.

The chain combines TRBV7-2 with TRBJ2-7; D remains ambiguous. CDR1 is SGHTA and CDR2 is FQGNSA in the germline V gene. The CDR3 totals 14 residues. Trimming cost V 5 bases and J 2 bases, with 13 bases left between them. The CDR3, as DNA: TGTGCCAGCAGCGCGGACCCCGAGACCTACGAGCAGTACTTC. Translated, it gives CASSADPETYEQYF.

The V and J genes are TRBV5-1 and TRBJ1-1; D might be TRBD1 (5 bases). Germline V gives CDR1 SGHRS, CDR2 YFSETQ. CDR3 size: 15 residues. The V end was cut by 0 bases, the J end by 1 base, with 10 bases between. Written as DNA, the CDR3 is TGCGCCAGCAGCTTGGCCGGCGGGGGGAACACTGAAGCTTTCTTT. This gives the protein CASSLAGGGNTEAFF.

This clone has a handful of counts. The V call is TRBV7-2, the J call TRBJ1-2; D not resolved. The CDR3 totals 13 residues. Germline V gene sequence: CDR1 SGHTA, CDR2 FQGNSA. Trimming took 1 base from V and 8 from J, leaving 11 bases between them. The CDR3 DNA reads TGTGCCAGCAGCTTAGGGAGGGTCGGGGGCTACACCTTC. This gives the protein CASSLGRVGGYTF.

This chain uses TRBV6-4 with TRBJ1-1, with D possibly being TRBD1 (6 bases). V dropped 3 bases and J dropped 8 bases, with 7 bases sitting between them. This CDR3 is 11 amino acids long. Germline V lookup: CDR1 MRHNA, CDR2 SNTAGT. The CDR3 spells CASSEDREAFF. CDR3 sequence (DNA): TGTGCCAGCAGTGAGGACAGAGAAGCTTTCTTT.

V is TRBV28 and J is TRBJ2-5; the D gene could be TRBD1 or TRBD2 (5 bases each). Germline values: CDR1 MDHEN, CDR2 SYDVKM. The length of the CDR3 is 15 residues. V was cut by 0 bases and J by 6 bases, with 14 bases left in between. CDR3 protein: CASSLWDKGRKTQYF. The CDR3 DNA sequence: TGTGCCAGCAGTTTATGGGACAAAGGGAGAAAGACCCAGTACTTC.

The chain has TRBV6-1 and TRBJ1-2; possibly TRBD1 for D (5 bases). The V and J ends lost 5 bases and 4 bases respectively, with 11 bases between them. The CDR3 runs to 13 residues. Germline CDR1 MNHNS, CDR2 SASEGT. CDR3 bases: TGTGCCAGCAGTCCCAGGGTTGTCTATGGCTACACCTTC. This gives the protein CASSPRVVYGYTF.

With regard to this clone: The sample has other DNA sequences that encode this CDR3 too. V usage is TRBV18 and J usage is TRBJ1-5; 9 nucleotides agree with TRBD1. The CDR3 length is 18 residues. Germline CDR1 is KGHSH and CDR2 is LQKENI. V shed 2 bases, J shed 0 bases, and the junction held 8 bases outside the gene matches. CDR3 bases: TGTGCCAGCTCACCAAGGGGACAGGGAAACCCTAGCAATCAGCCCCAGCATTTT. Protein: CASSPRGQGNPSNQPQHF. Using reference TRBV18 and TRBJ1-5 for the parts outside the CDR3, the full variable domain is NAGVMQNPRHLVRRRGQEARLRCSPMKGHSHVYWYRQLPEEGLKFMVYLQKENIIDESGMPKERFSAEFPKEGPSILRIQQVVRGDSAAYFCASSPRGQGNPSNQPQHFGDGTRLSIL.

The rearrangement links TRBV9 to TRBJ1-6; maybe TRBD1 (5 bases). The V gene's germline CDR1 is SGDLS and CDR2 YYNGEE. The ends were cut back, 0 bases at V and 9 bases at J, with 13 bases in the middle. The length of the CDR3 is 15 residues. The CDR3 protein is CASSVGGEGFSPLHF. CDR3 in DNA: TGTGCCAGCAGCGTAGGAGGGGAAGGGTTTTCACCCCTCCACTTT.

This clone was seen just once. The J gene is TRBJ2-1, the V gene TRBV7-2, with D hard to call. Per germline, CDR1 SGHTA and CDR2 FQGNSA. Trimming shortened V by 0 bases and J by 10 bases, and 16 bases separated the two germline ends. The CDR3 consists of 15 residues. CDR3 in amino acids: CASSLARPSLGEQFF. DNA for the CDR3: TGTGCCAGCAGCTTAGCGCGGCCCTCCCTTGGGGAGCAGTTCTTC. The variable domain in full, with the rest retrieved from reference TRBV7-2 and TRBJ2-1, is GAGVSQSPSNKVTEKGKDVELRCDPISGHTALYWYRQSLGQGLEFLIYFQGNSAPDKSGLPSDRFSAERTGGSVSTLTIQRTQQEDSAVYLCASSLARPSLGEQFFGPGTRLTVL.

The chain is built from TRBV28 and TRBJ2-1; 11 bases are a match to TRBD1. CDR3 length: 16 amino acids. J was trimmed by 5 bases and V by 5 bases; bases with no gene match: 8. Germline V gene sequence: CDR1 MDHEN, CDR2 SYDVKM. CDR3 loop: CASSPGQGGRDNEQFF. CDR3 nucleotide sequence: TGTGCCAGCAGTCCGGGACAGGGGGGTAGGGACAATGAGCAGTTCTTC.

This CDR3 is CAISASLTGSGANVLTF. The CDR3 bases are TGTGCCATCAGTGCTTCACTGACAGGGTCTGGGGCCAACGTCCTGACTTTC. The gene calls are TRBV10-3 and TRBJ2-6, with 7 bases aligning to TRBD1. Germline lookup yields CDR1 ENHRY and CDR2 SYGVKD. The length of the CDR3 is 17 residues. V dropped 4 bases and J dropped 1; count of bases not matched to a gene: 7.

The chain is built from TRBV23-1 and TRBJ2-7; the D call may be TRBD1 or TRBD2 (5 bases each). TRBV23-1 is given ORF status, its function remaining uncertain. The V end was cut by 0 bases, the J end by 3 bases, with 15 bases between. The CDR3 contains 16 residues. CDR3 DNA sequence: TGCGCCAGCAGTCAATCGGTTCGTCGTGGGGGCTACGAGCAGTACTTC. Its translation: CASSQSVRRGGYEQYF.

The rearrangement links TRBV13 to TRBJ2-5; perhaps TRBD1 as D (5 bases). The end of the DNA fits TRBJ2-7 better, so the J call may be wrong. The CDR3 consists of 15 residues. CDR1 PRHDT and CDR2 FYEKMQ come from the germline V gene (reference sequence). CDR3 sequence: CASSLIHGAQYEQYF. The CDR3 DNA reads TGTGCCAGCAGCTTAATTCATGGGGCGCAGTACGAGCAGTACTTC.

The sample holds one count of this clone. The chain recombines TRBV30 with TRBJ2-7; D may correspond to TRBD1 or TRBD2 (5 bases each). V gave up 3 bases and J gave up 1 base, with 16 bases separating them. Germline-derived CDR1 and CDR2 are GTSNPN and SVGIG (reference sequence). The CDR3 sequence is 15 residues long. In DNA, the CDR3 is TGTGCCTGGAGCACCGGGACCCTGAATTCCTACGAGCAGTACTTC. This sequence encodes CAWSTGTLNSYEQYF.

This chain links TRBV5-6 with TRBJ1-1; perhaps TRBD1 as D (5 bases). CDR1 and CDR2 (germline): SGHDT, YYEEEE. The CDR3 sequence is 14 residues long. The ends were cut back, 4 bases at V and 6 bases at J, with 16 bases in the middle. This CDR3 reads CASSEGMGGAEAFF. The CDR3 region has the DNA TGTGCCAGCAGCGAGGGGATGGGGGGTGCTGAAGCTTTCTTT.

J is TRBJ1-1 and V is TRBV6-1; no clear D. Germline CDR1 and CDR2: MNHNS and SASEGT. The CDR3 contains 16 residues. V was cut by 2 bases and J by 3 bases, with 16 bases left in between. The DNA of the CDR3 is TGTGCCAGCAGTGAAAGAAGGGCGAAGCGGGACACTGAAGCTTTCTTT. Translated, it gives CASSERRAKRDTEAFF.

CDR3 in amino acids: CASSLDRGGVDTQYF. The CDR3 bases are TGCGCCAGCAGCTTGGACAGGGGAGGTGTAGATACGCAGTATTTT. This chain uses TRBV5-1 with TRBJ2-3, with D perhaps matching TRBD1 (7 bases). The CDR3 consists of 15 residues. V was trimmed by 0 bases and J by 5 bases, leaving 13 bases between them. Germline V gives CDR1 SGHRS, CDR2 YFSETQ.

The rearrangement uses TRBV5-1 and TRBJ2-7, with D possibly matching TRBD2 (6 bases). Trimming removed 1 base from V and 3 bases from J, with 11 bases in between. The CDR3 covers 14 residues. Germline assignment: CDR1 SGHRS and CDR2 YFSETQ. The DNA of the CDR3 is TGCGCCAGCAGCTTGATCAACGGGGGCTACGAGCAGTACTTC. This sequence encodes CASSLINGGYEQYF.

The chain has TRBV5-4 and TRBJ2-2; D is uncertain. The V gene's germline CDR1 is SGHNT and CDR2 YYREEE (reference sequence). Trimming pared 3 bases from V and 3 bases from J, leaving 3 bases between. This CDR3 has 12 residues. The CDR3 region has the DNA TGTGCCAGCAGCTACGACACCGGGGAGCTGTTTTTT. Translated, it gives CASSYDTGELFF.

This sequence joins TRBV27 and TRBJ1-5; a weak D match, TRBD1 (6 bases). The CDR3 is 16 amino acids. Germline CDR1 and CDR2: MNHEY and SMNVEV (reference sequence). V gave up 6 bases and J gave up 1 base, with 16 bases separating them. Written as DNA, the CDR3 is TGTGCCAGCAGCCTGGAGGGGGGGAGAAGCAATCAGCCCCAGCATTTT. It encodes CASSLEGGRSNQPQHF.

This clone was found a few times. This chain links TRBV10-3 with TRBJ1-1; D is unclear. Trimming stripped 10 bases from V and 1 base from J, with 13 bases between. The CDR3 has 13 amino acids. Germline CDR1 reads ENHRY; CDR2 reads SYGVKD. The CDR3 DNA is TGTGCCACCCAGTGGACGGAGAACACTGAAGCTTTCTTT. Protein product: CATQWTENTEAFF.

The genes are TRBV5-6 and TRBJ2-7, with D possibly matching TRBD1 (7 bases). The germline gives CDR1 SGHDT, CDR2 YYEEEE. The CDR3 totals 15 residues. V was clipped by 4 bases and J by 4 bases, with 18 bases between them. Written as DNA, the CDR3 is TGTGCCAGCAGCACTACTAAGACAGGGAGGTACGAGCAGTACTTC. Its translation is CASSTTKTGRYEQYF.